This T cell receptor (beta chain) was profiled in a study of T cells after yellow fever vaccination. In the study overall: Preparation of the low-cell-number fractions used SMART-Seq v4 Ultra Low Input.

They built TCR cDNA with 5'RACE template switching, a step that put in a universal primer site and UMIs. A single record per CDR3 protein comes from TCRdb applying MiXCR to the 5' RACE reads. The sample records roughly 500,000 distinct CDR3 sequences, over 15% being singletons. V was trimmed by 8 bases and J by 0 bases, leaving 12 bases between them. CDR3 length equals 14 residues. CDR1 is KGHSH and CDR2 is LQKENI in the germline V gene. This clonotype has at least ten counts. The input for sequencing was PBMCs, taken 15 days after the yellow fever booster vaccination. The chain joins TRBV18 to TRBJ2-3, with a tentative D call TRBD2 (5 bases). The clonotype originates from a man aged 25 to 40 who received the YFV17D yellow fever vaccine. CDR3 amino acids: CASSPPGSTDTQYF. The CDR3 bases are TGTGCCAGCAGCCCCCCGGGGAGCACAGATACGCAGTATTTT.